The TCR beta chain under discussion was sequenced for a study of T cell responses to AZD1222 COVID-19 vaccine. Study-wide points: It was only a handful of AZD1222 recipients who were seropositive at baseline. Repertoires were collected only later (after the peak T cell response had occurred). Unmutated variant regions are reportedly the target of nearly half of TCRs that are spike-specific. Most donors were white British, females outnumbered males, and clonal diversity was possibly underestimated.

Sequencing used immunoSEQ multiplex PCR; TCRdb keeps in-frame clones, though not all of them. This sample has 90,000 to 120,000 clones; 93% occur once, and the top ten carry approximately 4.7%. The V end lost 7 bases, the J end lost 2 bases, and 6 bases lay between the germline ends. The CDR3 is 12 residues long. Germline CDR1 and CDR2: MDHEN and SYDVKM. Comments on this clone: Its antigen is currently unknown.

This clonotype was sampled from an adult in good health. The chain recombines TRBV28 with TRBJ1-5, with D unclear. Sequencing used peripheral blood, obtained on day 0 of AZD1222 vaccination. The CDR3 loop is CASNAGNQPQHF. In DNA, the CDR3 is TGTGCCAGCAACGCAGGCAATCAGCCCCAGCATTTT.